This T cell receptor beta chain is from a study of CD8+CD57+ T cells in acquired aplastic anemia. For the study at large: Mean DNA quantity obtained from sorted CD4+ and CD8+ cells was around 3.2 ug.

Profiles of TCR beta VDJ and CDR3 were generated from a genomic DNA template. TCRdb processed the reads anew with MiXCR; each CDR3 protein has one entry. The sample yields around 180,000 distinct CDR3 sequences, around 65% seen once. The sample holds a few counts of this clonotype. The antigen is not known. Study conclusions and caveats: Levels of CD8+ Simpson's diversity were not significantly distinct in patients versus controls. Patients and controls were found to share 25 to 35 CD8+ CDR3 sequences.

Sequencing used sorted CD4+, CD8+, or CD8+CD57+ T cells (not recorded which) from PBMCs. This sequence originates from a human donor with severe aplastic anemia or a healthy control (not recorded which).

CDR3 sequence: CASTRGTGGGDYEQYF. In nucleotides, the CDR3 is TGTGCCAGTACCCGCGGGACAGGGGGTGGTGACTACGAGCAGTACTTC. The rearrangement links TRBV9 to TRBJ2-7; the match to TRBD1 covers 11 bases. Germline values: CDR1 SGDLS, CDR2 YYNGEE. V trimming: 8 bases; J trimming: 3 bases; junction bases outside the gene matches: 13. The CDR3 runs to 16 residues. The variable domain in full, with the rest retrieved from reference TRBV9 and TRBJ2-7, is DSGVTQTPKHLITATGQRVTLRCSPRSGDLSVYWYQQSLDQGLQFLIQYYNGEERAKGNILERFSAQQFPDLHSELNLSSLELGDSALYFCASTRGTGGGDYEQYFGPGTRLTVT.